The clone carrying this T cell receptor (beta chain) was counted between two and nine times. The QIAseq Immune Repertoire TCR panel built the libraries from roughly 15 ng of total RNA. MiXCR, applied by TCRdb to the reads, yields one record per CDR3 protein. The sample lists about 820 distinct CDR3 sequences; under 4.5% were seen once. Germline V gene lookup returns CDR1 PRHDT and CDR2 FYEKMQ (reference sequence). This CDR3 has 16 amino acids. V was pared by 4 bases and J by 0 bases, with 8 bases of the junction left unmatched. Live CD3+CD8+TCRalphabeta+ cells were sorted into four subsets by PD-1 and/or TIGIT. These data originate in a study of circulating CD8 cells and anti-PD-1 response in melanoma.

The source material was CD8+ T cells from PBMCs, sampled at baseline or after one month of anti-PD-1 therapy (not recorded which). This clonotype originated in a human donor with melanoma. The chain employs TRBV13 and TRBJ2-7; 8 positions agree with TRBD2. The CDR3 sequence is CASSSKTSGSSYEQYF. CDR3 nucleotide sequence: TGTGCCAGCAGCTCAAAAACTAGCGGCAGCTCCTACGAGCAGTACTTC.